This T cell receptor (beta chain) was sequenced for a study of T-cell memory formation after mild COVID-19. Study overall: Clustering of TCRs was largely donor specific. Whole-study findings and limits: Contracting CD8+ clones were enriched in EMRA, CD4+ mainly in CM and EM.

Trimming took 3 bases from V and 4 from J; bases not matched to a gene: 3. The CDR3 contains 15 residues. In germline, CDR1 is SEHNR, CDR2 FQNEAQ (reference sequence). TCRdb re-called the 5' RACE reads through MiXCR, storing one row per CDR3 protein. The data contain about 600,000 distinct CDR3 sequences, 20% to 25% of them singletons. In regard to this clonotype: Its antigen is unknown.

The V and J genes are TRBV7-9 and TRBJ2-5; 12 bases fit TRBD1. The clonotype comes from an adult woman who had mild COVID-19 (a few samples of this study predate the infection). Cell type and time point are not known. The sequencing input was PBMCs or a T cell subset sorted from them (not recorded which). CDR3 in DNA: TGTGCCAGCAGCTTCGGGACAGGGGGCAGAGAGACCCAGTACTTC. Translating gives CASSFGTGGRETQYF.